This is a list of T cell receptor beta chains from one sample in a study of T cell repertoires in cytomegalovirus infection. TCRdb independently ran MiXCR on the reads; one entry per CDR3 protein. The sample includes under 850,000 distinct CDR3 sequences, about 40% seen only once; the top ten take about 2.8%. Sequencing used PBMCs. These receptors all come from a human donor in good health (CMV status not recorded). Some clones in this sample may be carry-over from other donors' samples. CDR3s include the opening cysteine and the closing phenylalanine or tryptophan. A D gene is named only where the DNA matches it firmly. The listing skips clone size in some rows; elsewhere it reads once, few, many or a size class.

TRBJ1-2 few TRBV28 NA CASSLKQGNYGYTF TGTGCCAGCAGTTTGAAACAGGGAAACTATGGCTACACCTTC
TRBJ2-7 few TRBV20-1 NA CSARVRGTPFPSSYEQYF TGCAGTGCTAGGGTCAGGGGGACTCCTTTTCCCAGCTCCTACGAGCAGTACTTC
TRBJ2-1 NA TRBV11-3 TRBD1 CASSSLGGPHNEQFF TGTGCCAGCAGCTCCCTAGGGGGCCCCCACAATGAGCAGTTCTTC
TRBJ2-7 NA TRBV28 NA CASSSYPRTDYEQYF TGTGCCAGCAGTTCCTACCCCCGGACAGACTACGAGCAGTACTTC
TRBJ2-7 NA TRBV6-5 NA CASSSTWTTSYEQYF TGTGCCAGCAGTTCTACCTGGACGACGAGCTACGAGCAGTACTTC
TRBJ2-2 NA TRBV5-4 TRBD1 CASSPPDRANTGELFF TGTGCCAGCAGCCCGCCGGACAGGGCGAACACCGGGGAGCTGTTTTTT
TRBJ1-6 NA TRBV7-9 NA CASSLEAQNSPLHF TGTGCCAGCAGCTTAGAGGCTCAAAATTCACCCCTCCACTTT
TRBJ1-6 few TRBV6-2/TRBV6-3 NA CASKQDSQGNSPLHF TGTGCCAGCAAACAGGACAGCCAAGGGAATTCACCCCTCCACTTT
TRBJ2-1 NA TRBV20-1 TRBD2 CSARDTAGLAVSEQFF TGCAGTGCTAGAGATACGGCGGGACTAGCGGTCTCCGAGCAGTTCTTC
TRBJ2-1 NA TRBV7-9 NA CASSSEIEQFF TGTGCCAGCAGTTCCGAAATAGAGCAGTTCTTC
TRBJ1-1 few TRBV4-1 NA CASSQGGSGGYTEAFF TGCGCCAGCAGCCAAGGGGGGTCCGGCGGGTACACTGAAGCTTTCTTT
TRBJ2-7 once TRBV7-7 NA CTSSSQGYEQYF TGTACCAGCAGCTCTCAGGGCTACGAGCAGTACTTC
TRBJ2-7 few TRBV5-1 TRBD1 CASSWTGGRNYEQYF TGCGCCAGCAGCTGGACAGGGGGTCGGAACTACGAGCAGTACTTC
TRBJ2-2 NA TRBV11-2 TRBD2 CASSSRLAGGDTGELFF TGTGCCAGCAGCTCCCGACTAGCGGGGGGCGACACCGGGGAGCTGTTTTTT
TRBJ1-3 NA TRBV20-1 NA CSARGGGRNTIYF TGCAGTGCTAGAGGAGGGGGGAGAAACACCATATATTTT
TRBJ2-3 NA TRBV5-4 NA CASSGYPEGPDTQYF TGTGCCAGCAGCGGCTACCCTGAGGGGCCAGATACGCAGTATTTT
TRBJ1-1 few TRBV14 NA CASSLSLDSTEAFF TGTGCCAGCAGTCTTTCCTTGGACAGCACTGAAGCTTTCTTT
TRBJ1-1 NA TRBV4-2 NA CASSQDELRTSEAFF TGTGCCAGCAGCCAAGATGAATTAAGGACTAGTGAAGCTTTCTTT
TRBJ2-7 NA TRBV7-8 NA CASSLAAGAGYEQYF TGTGCCAGCAGCTTAGCGGCGGGGGCGGGGTACGAGCAGTACTTC
TRBJ2-7 few TRBV7-2 NA CASSLRISDSSYEQYF TGTGCCAGCAGCTTACGAATCTCGGACAGTTCCTACGAGCAGTACTTC
TRBJ1-1 NA TRBV27 NA CASSFGQGNTEALF NA
TRBJ1-1 many TRBV7-9 NA CASSFSSGTEAFF TGTGCCAGCAGCTTTAGCTCGGGCACTGAAGCTTTCTTT
TRBJ1-4 few TRBV2 NA CASSEGGGATNEKLFF TGTGCCAGCAGTGAGGGGGGGGGAGCAACTAATGAAAAACTGTTTTTT
TRBJ2-7 few TRBV7-2 TRBD2 CASSLQGLAGVYEQYF TGTGCCAGCAGCTTACAAGGACTAGCGGGAGTCTACGAGCAGTACTTC
TRBJ1-1 once TRBV27 TRBD1 CASSPSTGQVYTEAFF TGTGCCAGCAGTCCGTCAACGGGACAGGTATACACTGAAGCTTTCTTT
TRBJ2-7 many TRBV29-1 NA CSVVLSYEQYF TGCAGCGTTGTCCTGAGCTACGAGCAGTACTTC
TRBJ2-5 NA TRBV20-1 TRBD1 CSARGNDRVLQETQYF TGCAGTGCTAGGGGCAACGACAGGGTACTTCAAGAGACCCAGTACTTC
TRBJ2-4 few TRBV7-2 NA CASSSNLGLPKNIQYF TGTGCCAGCAGCTCCAACCTGGGACTCCCCAAAAACATTCAGTACTTC
TRBJ1-2 few TRBV5-5 TRBD1 CASSWGQGEDGYTF TGTGCCAGCAGCTGGGGACAGGGGGAAGATGGCTACACCTTC
TRBJ1-1 few TRBV6-5 NA CASSYEGGRTGNTEAFF TGTGCCAGCAGTTACGAGGGGGGCAGGACCGGGAACACTGAAGCTTTCTTT
TRBJ1-2 few TRBV19 TRBD1 CASSIRTGSGYGYTF TGTGCCAGTAGTATTAGGACAGGGTCGGGCTATGGCTACACCTTC
TRBJ1-2 few TRBV7-2 NA CASSETAGRIYGYTF TGTGCCAGCAGCGAAACGGCGGGCCGTATCTATGGCTACACCTTC
TRBJ2-2 NA TRBV12-3/TRBV12-4 NA CASDYGGGTVGELFF TGTGCCAGCGATTACGGAGGGGGGACAGTCGGGGAGCTGTTTTTT
TRBJ2-7 NA TRBV20-1 TRBD1 CSASLTGRNEQYF TGCAGTGCTAGCCTGACAGGGAGAAACGAGCAGTACTTC
TRBJ1-1 few TRBV5-6 NA CASSFGEMNTEAFF TGTGCCAGCAGCTTTGGGGAAATGAACACTGAAGCTTTCTTT
TRBJ1-1 NA TRBV12-3/TRBV12-4 NA CASSSETRGTEAFF TGTGCCAGCAGTTCCGAGACGAGAGGTACTGAAGCTTTCTTT
TRBJ2-2 NA TRBV28 NA CASRGTGRSGGELFF TGTGCCAGCAGGGGAACCGGCAGGTCTGGTGGGGAGCTGTTTTTT
TRBJ2-3 NA TRBV20-1 NA CSSRGAVHTSTDTQYF TGCAGTTCTAGAGGAGCGGTACACACTAGCACAGATACGCAGTATTTT
TRBJ1-3 NA TRBV28 TRBD1 CASSYRGVGGNTIYF TGTGCCAGCAGCTACAGGGGGGTCGGTGGAAACACCATATATTTT
TRBJ2-3 NA TRBV9 TRBD2 CASSTRTSGSWSHTDTQYF TGTGCCAGCAGCACGAGGACTAGCGGGAGTTGGTCACACACAGATACGCAGTATTTT
TRBJ2-2 NA TRBV24-1 TRBD1 CATSVTGGANTGELFF TGTGCCACCAGTGTTACAGGGGGCGCGAACACCGGGGAGCTGTTTTTT
TRBJ1-4 NA TRBV7-9 NA CASSPAGENNEKLFF TGTGCCAGCAGCCCGGCGGGGGAAAATAATGAAAAACTGTTTTTT
TRBJ1-1 NA TRBV5-1 TRBD1 CANSWGQGWVNTEAFF TGCGCCAACAGCTGGGGACAGGGCTGGGTGAACACTGAAGCTTTCTTT
TRBJ2-7 NA TRBV7-9 TRBD1 CASSPRGRGKYF TGTGCCAGCAGCCCCCGCGGCAGGGGGAAGTACTTC
TRBJ2-7 few TRBV5-5 NA CASSWRGQSYEQYF TGTGCCAGCAGCTGGAGGGGACAGTCCTACGAGCAGTACTTC
TRBJ2-1 NA TRBV5-1 TRBD2 CASSKRGDNEQFF TGCGCCAGCAGCAAGCGGGGAGACAATGAGCAGTTCTTC
TRBJ2-2 NA TRBV7-2 NA CASSLYETGELFF TGTGCCAGCAGCTTATACGAAACCGGGGAGCTGTTTTTT
TRBJ2-5 NA TRBV12-3/TRBV12-4 NA CASSPGTYKYF TGTGCCAGCAGCCCCGGGACATATAAGTACTTC
TRBJ1-2 few TRBV12-3/TRBV12-4 NA CASSPRDNYGYTF TGTGCCAGCAGTCCTAGAGATAACTATGGCTACACCTTC
TRBJ2-7 NA TRBV24-1 NA CATALSDGDYEQYF TGTGCCACAGCTCTATCGGACGGCGACTACGAGCAGTACTTC